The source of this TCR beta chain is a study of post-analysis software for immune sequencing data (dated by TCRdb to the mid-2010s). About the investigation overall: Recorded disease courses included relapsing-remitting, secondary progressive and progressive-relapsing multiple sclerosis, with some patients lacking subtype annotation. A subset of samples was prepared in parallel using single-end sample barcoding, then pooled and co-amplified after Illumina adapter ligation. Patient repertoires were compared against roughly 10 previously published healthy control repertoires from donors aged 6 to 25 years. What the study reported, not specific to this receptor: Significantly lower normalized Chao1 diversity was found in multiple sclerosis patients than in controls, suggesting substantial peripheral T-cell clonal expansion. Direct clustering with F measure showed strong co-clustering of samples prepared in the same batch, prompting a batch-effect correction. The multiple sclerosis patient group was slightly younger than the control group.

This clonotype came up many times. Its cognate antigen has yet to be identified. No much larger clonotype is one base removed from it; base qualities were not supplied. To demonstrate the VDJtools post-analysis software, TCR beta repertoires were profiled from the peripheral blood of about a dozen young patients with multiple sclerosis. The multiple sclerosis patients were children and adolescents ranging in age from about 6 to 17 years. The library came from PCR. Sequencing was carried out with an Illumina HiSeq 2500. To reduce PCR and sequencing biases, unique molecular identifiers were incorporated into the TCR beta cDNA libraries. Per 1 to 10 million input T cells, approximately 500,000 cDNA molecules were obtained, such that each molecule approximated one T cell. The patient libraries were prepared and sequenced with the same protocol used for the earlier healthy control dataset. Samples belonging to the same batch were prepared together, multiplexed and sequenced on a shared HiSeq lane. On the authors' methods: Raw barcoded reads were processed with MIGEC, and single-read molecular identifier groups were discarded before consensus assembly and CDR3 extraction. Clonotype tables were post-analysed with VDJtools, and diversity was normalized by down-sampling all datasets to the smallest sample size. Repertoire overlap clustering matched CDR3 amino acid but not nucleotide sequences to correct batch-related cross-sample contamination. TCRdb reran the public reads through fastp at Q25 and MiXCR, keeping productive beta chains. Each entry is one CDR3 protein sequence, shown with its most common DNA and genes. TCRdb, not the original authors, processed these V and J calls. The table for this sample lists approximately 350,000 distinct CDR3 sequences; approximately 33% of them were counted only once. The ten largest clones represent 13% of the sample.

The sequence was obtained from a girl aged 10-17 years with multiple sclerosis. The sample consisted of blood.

In nucleotide form, the sequence is TGTGCCAGCAGCTTCGGGGGGGGTAACAATGAGCAGTTCTTC. Protein translation: CASSFGGGNNEQFF. The V gene is TRBV7-2 and the J gene is TRBJ2-1; TRBD2 agrees with 8 junctional bases. Its CDR3 holds 14 amino acids, cysteine through phenylalanine. The CDR3 DNA has 42 bases and is translated from base 1. V lost 3 bases and J lost 5 bases, and the count of bases not matched to a germline gene is 3. Sequences SGHTA (CDR1) and FQGNSA (CDR2) are obtained from the germline V gene.